These T cell receptor beta chains were read from a single sample in a study of T cells after yellow fever vaccination. TCRdb re-called the 5' RACE reads through MiXCR, storing one row per CDR3 protein. The sample lists about 360,000 distinct CDR3 sequences, around 6.4% seen once, with about 15% in the top ten. The sample here was PBMCs, taken 5 days after the yellow fever booster vaccination. The receptors here all came from a man aged 30 to 39 who received the YFV17D yellow fever vaccine. Both conserved end residues are part of each CDR3. The order of the fields is CDR3 protein, CDR3 length, V gene, D gene, J gene. A D gene is named only where the DNA matches it firmly.

CDR3: CASSYESPPYEQYF; length: 14; V: TRBV28; D: .; J: TRBJ2-7
CDR3: CASSRAAGYRSYEQYF; length: 16; V: TRBV7-2; D: .; J: TRBJ2-7
CDR3: CASSIGSRPPAVF; length: 13; V: TRBV19; D: .; J: TRBJ2-1
CDR3: CASSPFPSTGGYTQYF; length: 16; V: TRBV18; D: TRBD1; J: TRBJ2-3
CDR3: CASSEGTSGSEQYF; length: 14; V: TRBV5-1; D: TRBD2; J: TRBJ2-7
CDR3: CAISDGTGATDTQYF; length: 15; V: TRBV10-3; D: TRBD1; J: TRBJ2-3
CDR3: CACCFAFAAGTGSYEQYF; length: 18; V: TRBV2; D: TRBD1; J: TRBJ2-7
CDR3: CASSELSGSEGEQFF; length: 15; V: TRBV10-2; D: TRBD2; J: TRBJ2-1
CDR3: CASSPRIGGADTQYF; length: 15; V: TRBV5-6; D: TRBD2; J: TRBJ2-3
CDR3: CASGSGFNNEQFF; length: 13; V: TRBV19; D: TRBD2; J: TRBJ2-1
CDR3: CASRLWMGEQYF; length: 12; V: TRBV12-3/TRBV12-4; D: .; J: TRBJ2-7
CDR3: CASRRGQATDTQYF; length: 14; V: TRBV27; D: TRBD1; J: TRBJ2-3
CDR3: CSAPTAGLEQHNEQFF; length: 16; V: TRBV20-1; D: TRBD2; J: TRBJ2-1
CDR3: CASGLGQGFEQFF; length: 13; V: TRBV12-5; D: TRBD1; J: TRBJ2-1
CDR3: CASSYGSGELFF; length: 12; V: TRBV6-5; D: .; J: TRBJ2-2
CDR3: CASSQDDRVDEQFF; length: 14; V: TRBV4-3; D: .; J: TRBJ2-1
CDR3: CASRKSRDRGFGYTF; length: 15; V: TRBV6-1; D: TRBD1; J: TRBJ1-2
CDR3: CSARGQVGGTGELFF; length: 15; V: TRBV20-1; D: TRBD1; J: TRBJ2-2
CDR3: CASSFDTGTLSHNEQFF; length: 17; V: TRBV12-3/TRBV12-4; D: .; J: TRBJ2-1
CDR3: CASSYSILGYTF; length: 12; V: TRBV6-2/TRBV6-3; D: .; J: TRBJ1-2
CDR3: CSGSVAGSYNEQFF; length: 14; V: TRBV29-1; D: .; J: TRBJ2-1
CDR3: CSARTAAKNIQYF; length: 13; V: TRBV20-1; D: .; J: TRBJ2-4
CDR3: CASSLVVGVSEAFF; length: 14; V: TRBV7-9; D: .; J: TRBJ1-1
CDR3: CASSLRGGTTDTQYF; length: 15; V: TRBV7-6; D: .; J: TRBJ2-3
CDR3: CASSARPNTDTQYF; length: 14; V: TRBV9; D: .; J: TRBJ2-3
CDR3: CASSLMTNRDAQYF; length: 14; V: TRBV7-2; D: .; J: TRBJ2-7
CDR3: CASSLVGTSVPYEQYF; length: 16; V: TRBV5-1; D: TRBD2; J: TRBJ2-7
CDR3: CASISGSNEQFF; length: 12; V: TRBV5-1; D: TRBD2; J: TRBJ2-1
CDR3: CASSGRRGNEQFF; length: 13; V: TRBV9; D: .; J: TRBJ2-1
CDR3: CASSAQLAGGGNTQYF; length: 16; V: TRBV6-4; D: TRBD2; J: TRBJ2-3
CDR3: CSALAPGQHTDTQYF; length: 15; V: TRBV29-1; D: .; J: TRBJ2-3
CDR3: CSVTPFSYNEQFF; length: 13; V: TRBV29-1; D: .; J: TRBJ2-1
CDR3: CASSYRGSVETQYF; length: 14; V: TRBV6-5; D: .; J: TRBJ2-5
CDR3: CASSLGGFSDNRTSGRATEQFF; length: 22; V: TRBV7-9; D: TRBD2; J: TRBJ2-1
CDR3: CASTKGGYVENTEAFF; length: 16; V: TRBV19; D: .; J: TRBJ1-1
CDR3: CASSLLERAIYEQYF; length: 15; V: TRBV5-1; D: .; J: TRBJ2-7
CDR3: CASSSGTASYEQYF; length: 14; V: TRBV7-9; D: TRBD1; J: TRBJ2-7
CDR3: CASSVARSYEQYF; length: 13; V: TRBV7-2; D: .; J: TRBJ2-7
CDR3: CAISESGGLETQYF; length: 14; V: TRBV10-3; D: .; J: TRBJ2-5
CDR3: CSALEVSSGSYNEQFF; length: 16; V: TRBV20-1; D: TRBD2; J: TRBJ2-1
CDR3: CANKPGRESYGFTF; length: 14; V: TRBV10-3; D: .; J: TRBJ1-2
CDR3: CASSQATTIPGGEAFF; length: 16; V: TRBV4-3; D: .; J: TRBJ1-1
CDR3: CSARAVAGANVLTF; length: 14; V: TRBV20-1; D: .; J: TRBJ2-6
CDR3: CASSPTSRETQYF; length: 13; V: TRBV3-1; D: TRBD2; J: TRBJ2-5
CDR3: CSGLADYEQYF; length: 11; V: TRBV29-1; D: TRBD2; J: TRBJ2-7
CDR3: CASSPFKGSYEQYF; length: 14; V: TRBV4-3; D: .; J: TRBJ2-7
CDR3: CSARTDTNSPLHF; length: 13; V: TRBV20-1; D: .; J: TRBJ1-6
CDR3: CASKMGTNTGELFF; length: 14; V: TRBV19; D: .; J: TRBJ2-2
CDR3: CSARDFAGGALGEQFF; length: 16; V: TRBV20-1; D: TRBD2; J: TRBJ2-1